A selection of T cell receptor beta chains follows, all from one sample in a study of blood T cell repertoires in COVID-19. The protocol was immunoSEQ multiplex PCR, while the TCRdb copy is restricted to in-frame clones and leaves out a portion. In the table there are over 9,500 clones, roughly 79% of which are singletons. The sample consisted of peripheral blood. These receptors originate from a human donor in a cohort sampled during active COVID-19. CDR3s include the opening cysteine and the closing phenylalanine or tryptophan. Fields, in order: J gene, D gene, V gene, clone size, CDR3 protein, CDR3 DNA. D genes are given only for firm matches. Clone sizes are given selectively: once, few, many, or a class where the clone is expanded.

TRBJ1-2,TRBD1,TRBV6-5,NA,CASSYGTGLNGYTF,TGTGCCAGCAGTTACGGGACAGGGTTAAATGGCTACACCTTC
TRBJ2-7,NA,TRBV29-1,NA,CSVVSREDYTKSSYEQYF,TGCAGCGTTGTGAGTAGAGAAGATTATACTAAGAGCTCCTACGAGCAGTACTTC
TRBJ2-5,TRBD2,TRBV3-1/TRBV3-2,NA,CARSHGGSSGGQGAQYF,TGTGCCCGCAGCCACGGGGGGTCTAGCGGGGGCCAGGGGGCCCAGTACTTC
TRBJ1-2,TRBD1,TRBV19,NA,CASSVTGGASYGYTF,TGTGCCAGTAGTGTCACAGGGGGCGCATCCTATGGCTACACCTTC
TRBJ1-6,TRBD1,TRBV5-1,few,CASSLVPGQGDYNSPLHF,TGCGCCAGCAGCTTGGTCCCGGGACAGGGTGACTATAATTCACCCCTCCACTTT
TRBJ2-7,TRBD1,TRBV5-1,once,CASSSHFPGPRDRGPYEQYF,TGCGCCAGCAGCTCACACTTTCCTGGCCCCCGGGACAGGGGCCCCTACGAGCAGTACTTC
TRBJ1-1,NA,TRBV19,NA,CASSIRRDRTEAFF,TGTGCCAGTAGTATAAGGAGGGATCGCACTGAAGCTTTCTTT
TRBJ1-4,NA,TRBV7-6,few,CASSLTETGNEKLFF,TGTGCCAGCAGCTTAACTGAGACCGGGAATGAAAAACTGTTTTTT
TRBJ1-2,TRBD1,TRBV6-6,NA,CASSHTFDRGLSNYGYTF,TGTGCCAGCAGTCACACCTTTGACAGGGGCCTATCTAACTATGGCTACACCTTC
TRBJ1-4,NA,TRBV7-2,NA,CASSPVSTNEKLFF,TGTGCCAGCAGCCCCGTTTCGACTAATGAAAAACTGTTTTTT
TRBJ1-2,NA,TRBV9,NA,CASSVATGGGDGYTF,TGTGCCAGCAGCGTAGCTACGGGGGGAGGGGATGGCTACACCTTC
TRBJ2-6,NA,TRBV3-1/TRBV3-2,NA,CASSQDISGANVLTF,TGTGCCAGCAGCCAAGACATCTCTGGGGCCAACGTCCTGACTTTC
TRBJ1-2,TRBD1,TRBV28,NA,CASSRTGDGYTF,TGTGCCAGCAGTCGGACAGGGGATGGCTACACCTTC
TRBJ2-7,NA,TRBV24-1,NA,CATSDNTGYEQYF,TGTGCCACCAGTGATAACACAGGGTACGAGCAGTACTTC
TRBJ2-5,NA,TRBV5-5,NA,CASSLGGRRETQYF,TGTGCCAGCAGCTTGGGGGGGCGTCGAGAGACCCAGTACTTC
TRBJ2-5,TRBD1,TRBV11-2,NA,CASSLNPRGLAETQYF,TGTGCCAGCAGCTTGAACCCCAGGGGGCTAGCGGAGACCCAGTACTTC
TRBJ1-5,NA,TRBV6-2/TRBV6-3,NA,CASSTIRNQPQHF,TGTGCCAGCAGTACTATAAGAAATCAGCCCCAGCATTTT
TRBJ1-6,NA,TRBV7-6,NA,CASSPGLGDSPLHF,TGTGCCAGCAGCCCCGGGCTCGGGGATTCACCCCTCCACTTT
TRBJ2-7,TRBD2,TRBV5-1,NA,CASSLAGGPYEQYF,TGCGCCAGCAGCTTAGCGGGGGGGCCTTACGAGCAGTACTTC
TRBJ2-7,NA,TRBV7-6,NA,CASSLGGTQSYEQYF,TGTGCCAGCAGCTTAGGCGGGACGCAGTCCTACGAGCAGTACTTC
TRBJ2-5,TRBD2,TRBV3-1/TRBV3-2,NA,CASSHHGGAEETQYF,TGTGCCAGCAGCCACCACGGGGGGGCAGAAGAGACCCAGTACTTC
TRBJ1-5,NA,TRBV30,NA,CAWSGQPNQPQHF,TGTGCCTGGAGCGGACAGCCCAATCAGCCCCAGCATTTT
TRBJ1-1,TRBD1,TRBV5-5,NA,CASSLPGGNEAFF,TGTGCCAGCAGCTTGCCAGGGGGGAATGAAGCTTTCTTT
TRBJ1-5,NA,TRBV2,NA,CASSEKDYYNQPQHF,TGTGCCAGCAGTGAGAAGGACTACTACAATCAGCCCCAGCATTTT
TRBJ2-3,TRBD1,TRBV30,medium-sized,CAWSIHLTGEVYTQYF,TGTGCCTGGAGTATCCACCTGACAGGGGAGGTTTATACGCAGTATTTT
TRBJ1-4,NA,TRBV28,NA,CASSLPGQGNEKLFF,TGTGCCAGCAGTCTGCCCGGGCAGGGAAATGAAAAACTGTTTTTT
TRBJ2-3,NA,TRBV5-1,few,CASSAGTSLDTQYF,TGCGCCAGCAGCGCCGGGACTTCACTTGATACGCAGTATTTT
TRBJ1-6,TRBD1,TRBV5-1,NA,CASSWGQGAGGPLHF,TGCGCCAGCAGCTGGGGACAGGGGGCGGGGGGGCCCCTCCACTTT
TRBJ2-3,NA,TRBV15,NA,CATSRAGRSDTQYF,TGTGCCACCAGCAGGGCGGGACGGTCAGATACGCAGTATTTT
TRBJ1-1,TRBD1,TRBV5-5,NA,CASSHRLQGASEAFF,TGTGCCAGCAGCCACAGACTACAGGGGGCCTCTGAAGCTTTCTTT
TRBJ2-7,NA,TRBV21-1,NA,CASSAPLGQGAIHEQYF,TGTGCCAGCAGCGCGCCCTTGGGACAGGGGGCTATCCACGAGCAGTACTTC
TRBJ2-1,TRBD2,TRBV27,NA,CASALFSGGAGDEQFF,TGTGCCAGCGCGCTCTTTAGCGGGGGGGCCGGAGATGAGCAGTTCTTC
TRBJ2-5,NA,TRBV20-1,NA,CSASVRETQYF,TGCAGTGCTAGCGTTCGGGAGACCCAGTACTTC
TRBJ1-1,NA,TRBV7-6,NA,CASSPGGVRTEAFF,TGTGCCAGCAGCCCGGGGGGGGTTCGGACTGAAGCTTTCTTT
TRBJ2-1,TRBD2,TRBV19,NA,CASRRTSGRNEQFF,TGTGCCAGTAGAAGGACTAGCGGGAGAAATGAGCAGTTCTTC
TRBJ2-5,TRBD1,TRBV2,few,CASSSGTVQETQYF,TGTGCCAGCAGCTCCGGGACAGTACAAGAGACCCAGTACTTC
TRBJ2-7,NA,TRBV6-1,NA,CASSETRSYEQYF,TGTGCCAGCAGTGAAACACGTTCCTACGAGCAGTACTTC